This T cell receptor beta chain was retrieved from a study of T-cell reconstitution after alpha-beta-depleted transplantation in children. This CDR3 has 15 residues. In germline, CDR1 is SGHRS, CDR2 YFSETQ. V lost 3 bases, J lost 4 bases, and 6 bases stayed unmatched. For TCRbeta, the library was prepared with unique molecular identifiers. TCRdb passed the PCR reads through MiXCR, listing each CDR3 protein once. This table has roughly 610,000 distinct CDR3 sequences, roughly a tenth appearing once. The V gene is TRBV5-1, the J gene TRBJ1-1, with 10 bases fitting TRBD1. The source is a human donor who donated a stem cell graft to a child with acute myeloid leukemia. This specimen was PBMCs from the stem cell graft donor, taken from the stem cell graft. The CDR3 nucleotides read TGCGCCAGCAGCTCTTCGGGACAGGGGTTCACTGAAGCTTTCTTT. Translated: CASSSSGQGFTEAFF.